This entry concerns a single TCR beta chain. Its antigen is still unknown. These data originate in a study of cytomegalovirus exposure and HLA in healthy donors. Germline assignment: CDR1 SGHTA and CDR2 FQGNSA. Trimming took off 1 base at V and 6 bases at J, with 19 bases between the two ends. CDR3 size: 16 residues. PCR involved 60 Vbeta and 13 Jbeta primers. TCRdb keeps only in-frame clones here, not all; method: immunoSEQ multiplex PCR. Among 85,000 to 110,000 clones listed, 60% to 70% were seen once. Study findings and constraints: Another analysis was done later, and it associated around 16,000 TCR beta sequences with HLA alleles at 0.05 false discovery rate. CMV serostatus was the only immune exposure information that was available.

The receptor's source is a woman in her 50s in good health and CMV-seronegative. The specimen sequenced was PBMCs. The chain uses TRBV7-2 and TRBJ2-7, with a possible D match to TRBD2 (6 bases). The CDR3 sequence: CASSLGRRDLPSEQYF. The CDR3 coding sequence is TGTGCCAGCAGCTTAGGGAGGCGGGATCTCCCGTCCGAGCAGTACTTC. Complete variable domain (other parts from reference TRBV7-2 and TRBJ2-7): GAGVSQSPSNKVTEKGKDVELRCDPISGHTALYWYRQSLGQGLEFLIYFQGNSAPDKSGLPSDRFSAERTGGSVSTLTIQRTQQEDSAVYLCASSLGRRDLPSEQYFGPGTRLTVT.